The 4 T cell receptor beta chains presented below share a single source sample, sequenced in a study of T cell responses to AZD1222 COVID-19 vaccine. The protocol was immunoSEQ multiplex PCR, while the TCRdb copy is restricted to in-frame clones and leaves out a portion. This sample has just under 95,000 clones, with approximately 91% found just once. The sample was peripheral blood, taken on day 0 of AZD1222 vaccination. These receptors came from an adult in good health.

The rearrangement uses TRBV18 and TRBJ1-1; TRBD1 is a possible D gene (5 bases). This CDR3 has 15 residues. CDR1 KGHSH and CDR2 LQKENI come from the germline V gene. The V gene lost 0 bases and the J gene lost 4 bases, with 12 bases spanning the gap. CDR3 DNA: TGTGCCAGCTCACCACCAACGTCGAGGGGCACTGAAGCTTTCTTT. It encodes CASSPPTSRGTEAFF.

The V and J genes are TRBV3-1 (or the pseudogene TRBV3-2) and TRBJ2-7; 7 bases agree with TRBD1. The CDR3 is made up of 13 amino acids. With V trimmed by 2 bases and J by 7 bases, 5 bases remained unmatched. Germline V gene data show CDR1 as LGHDT and CDR2 as YNNKEL (reference sequence). The CDR3 sequence is CASSQKGAGEQYF. DNA for the CDR3: TGTGCCAGCAGCCAAAAGGGGGCGGGTGAGCAGTACTTC.

With respect to this clone: One end of the junction fails to match germline, which may point to a read error. The gene calls are TRBV7-7 and TRBJ2-5, with D perhaps TRBD2 (5 bases). This CDR3 has 12 amino acids. Per the germline V gene, CDR1 is SSHAT and CDR2 is FNYEAQ (reference sequence). CDR3 sequence reads: CASSFEGGTQYF. The DNA of the CDR3 is TGTGCTAGCAGCTTTGAAGGAGGGACCCAGTACTTC.

This chain connects TRBV7-9 to TRBJ1-1, with D perhaps TRBD1 (6 bases). The CDR3 runs to 16 residues. Trimming removed 1 base from V and 3 bases from J, with 15 bases in between. The germline V gene encodes CDR1 SEHNR and CDR2 FQNEAQ (reference sequence). CDR3 loop: CASSLGRGSLHTEAFF. In DNA, the CDR3 is TGTGCCAGCAGCTTAGGCAGGGGTAGTCTGCACACTGAAGCTTTCTTT.